The T cell receptor beta chain under discussion was sequenced for a study of shared clonotypes between healthy human individuals. The ends were cut back, 0 bases at V and 8 bases at J, with 7 bases in the middle. The CDR3 totals 13 residues. Germline assignment: CDR1 MNHEY and CDR2 SVGAGI. Data came from immunoSEQ multiplex PCR; TCRdb stores just in-frame clones and leaves some out. This table holds about 1.1 million clones, 78% found once. The rearrangement uses TRBV6-5 and TRBJ2-2; D unresolved. The sequenced sample consisted of memory CD4+ T cells from PBMCs. The subset: CD45RA-negative fraction. The sequence came from a man younger than 35 in good health. Some clones in this sample may be carry-over from other donors' samples. The CDR3 protein is CASSYSRRGELFF. The CDR3 coding sequence is TGTGCCAGCAGTTACTCGAGAAGAGGGGAGCTGTTTTTT.